These 20 T cell receptor beta chains were sequenced from one sample in a study of T-cell reconstitution after alpha-beta-depleted transplantation in children. Unique molecular identifiers were used in preparing the TCRbeta library. MiXCR, run by TCRdb on the PCR reads, gives a single entry per CDR3 protein. The sample yields about 830,000 distinct CDR3 sequences, roughly 15% seen once. This sample comprised PBMCs, mostly from graft donor cells, obtained 360 days after TCRalphabeta/CD19-depleted stem cell transplant. These receptors all stem from a male patient between 5 and 17 years old who had a stem cell transplant for acute lymphoblastic leukemia, so the T cells may come from the graft donor.

V gene TRBV5-1 combines with J gene TRBJ2-1; D is unresolved. This CDR3 region has 17 residues. Trimming took 6 bases from V and 1 from J, leaving 20 bases between them. Germline V CDR1 and CDR2: SGHRS, YFSETQ. The CDR3 sequence is CASTSLADGGSYNEQFF. The CDR3 DNA follows: TGCGCCAGCACGTCTCTGGCGGACGGTGGGTCCTACAATGAGCAGTTCTTC.

The V and J genes are TRBV11-2 and TRBJ2-5, with 7 nucleotides matching TRBD1. The CDR3 covers 15 residues. V trimming: 5 bases; J trimming: 9 bases; junction bases outside the gene matches: 15. The germline V gene encodes CDR1 SGHAT and CDR2 FQNNGV. The CDR3, as DNA: TGTGCCAGCAGCGAGGGGGACAGTGGATTCAAGGCCCAGTACTTC. Protein product: CASSEGDSGFKAQYF. Full variable domain (outside the CDR3, taken from reference TRBV11-2 and TRBJ2-5): EAGVAQSPRYKIIEKRQSVAFWCNPISGHATLYWYQQILGQGPKLLIQFQNNGVVDDSQLPKDRFSAERLKGVDSTLKIQPAKLEDSAVYLCASSEGDSGFKAQYFGPGTRLLVL.

This chain uses TRBV29-1 with TRBJ1-1; D gene ambiguous. The CDR3 sequence is 14 residues long. Germline V gives CDR1 SQVTM, CDR2 ANQGSEA. Trimming removed 5 bases at V and 2 bases at J, with 15 bases between. DNA for the CDR3: TGCAGCGTTTCCCGGACCGCGGAAAACACTGAAGCTTTCTTT. Amino acid sequence: CSVSRTAENTEAFF.

This clonotype was observed a handful of times. The J gene is TRBJ2-3, the V gene TRBV7-8; D possibly corresponds to TRBD1 (6 bases). Germline V CDR1 and CDR2: SGHVS, FQNEAQ. The V end lost 1 base, the J end lost 0 bases, and 20 bases lay between the germline ends. The CDR3 spans 19 residues. The CDR3 coding sequence is TGTGCCAGCAGCTTAGGGGCCGTAGCTTGGGGGCCGAGCACAGATACGCAGTATTTT. Protein sequence: CASSLGAVAWGPSTDTQYF.

The chain has TRBV5-1 and TRBJ2-2; 11 nucleotides match TRBD2. Germline V CDR1 and CDR2: SGHRS, YFSETQ. The V segment lost 10 bases and the J segment 1 base; nucleotides outside the gene matches: 3. This CDR3 has 14 amino acids. CDR3 coding DNA: TGCGCCGGAGGGACTAGCGGGAACACCGGGGAGCTGTTTTTT. Translating it yields CAGGTSGNTGELFF.

This clonotype was detected only a few times. V and J are TRBV5-1 and TRBJ2-7; the D is unclear. V dropped 6 bases and J dropped 4 bases, with 11 bases sitting between them. The CDR3 covers 12 residues. Germline V gene sequence: CDR1 SGHRS, CDR2 YFSETQ. The CDR3 sequence is CASIGYGYEQYF. The CDR3 DNA follows: TGCGCCAGCATAGGGTATGGGTACGAGCAGTACTTC.

The V gene is TRBV10-3, the J gene TRBJ1-2; 12 nucleotides agree with TRBD1. The CDR3 has 14 residues. The J segment lost 8 bases and the V segment lost 6 bases, leaving 7 bases of the junction unmatched. Germline-derived CDR1 and CDR2 are ENHRY and SYGVKD. The CDR3 region is CAISRDRGLLGYTF. CDR3 nucleotides: TGTGCCATCAGCAGGGACAGGGGGCTATTAGGCTACACCTTC.

The chain couples TRBV5-5 to TRBJ2-1, with D maybe TRBD2 (6 bases). V gave up 2 bases and J gave up 0 bases, with 15 bases separating them. The germline V gene encodes CDR1 SGHKS and CDR2 YYEKEE (reference sequence). The CDR3 is made up of 17 amino acids. The CDR3 spells CASSFPIAESSYNEQFF. The CDR3 coding sequence is TGTGCCAGCAGCTTCCCGATAGCGGAGAGCTCCTACAATGAGCAGTTCTTC.

The chain employs TRBV28 and TRBJ2-7, with unresolved D. Per germline, CDR1 MDHEN and CDR2 SYDVKM. Trimming stripped 10 bases from V and 6 bases from J, with 22 bases between. This CDR3 is built from 14 residues. The CDR3, as DNA: TGTGCCACCACCGGCGAAGTCGTGGGTTCCGAGCAGTACTTC. This translates into CATTGEVVGSEQYF.

The chain carries TRBV19 and TRBJ2-7; 11 nucleotides match TRBD2. Germline assignment: CDR1 LNHDA and CDR2 SQIVND (reference sequence). The CDR3 extends over 14 amino acids. The V gene end was trimmed by 5 bases and the J gene end by 4 bases; junction bases not matched to a gene: 4. The CDR3 protein is CASSATSGEYEQYF. The CDR3 bases are TGTGCCAGTAGTGCGACTAGCGGGGAGTACGAGCAGTACTTC.

This clonotype was recorded a few times. The chain joins TRBV5-1 to TRBJ2-2; 11 positions agree with TRBD2. This CDR3 has 16 amino acids. V was pared by 0 bases and J by 5 bases, with 3 bases of the junction left unmatched. Germline values: CDR1 SGHRS, CDR2 YFSETQ. The CDR3: CASSLALAGVTGELFF. CDR3 DNA: TGCGCCAGCAGCTTGGCACTAGCGGGAGTGACCGGGGAGCTGTTTTTT.

J is TRBJ2-5 and V is TRBV5-1; 7 nucleotides line up with TRBD2. The CDR3 consists of 17 residues. Germline-derived CDR1 and CDR2 are SGHRS and YFSETQ. After removal of 1 base from V and 1 base from J, the junction contained 10 bases not matched to a gene. The CDR3 DNA follows: TGCGCCAGCAGCTTGTTTGCTAGCGGAAACTTCCAAGAGACCCAGTACTTC. It is translated as CASSLFASGNFQETQYF. Together with reference TRBV5-1 and TRBJ2-5, the CDR3 gives the full variable domain: KAGVTQTPRYLIKTRGQQVTLSCSPISGHRSVSWYQQTPGQGLQFLFEYFSETQRNKGNFPGRFSGRQFSNSRSEMNVSTLELGDSALYLCASSLFASGNFQETQYFGPGTRLLVL.

V usage is TRBV6-1 and J usage is TRBJ1-1; D uncertain. Trimming left V 6 bases short and J 0 bases short, with 8 bases between. Germline V gene lookup returns CDR1 MNHNS and CDR2 SASEGT. This CDR3 is 13 amino acids long. CDR3 residues: CASRSRVNTEAFF. The CDR3 region has the DNA TGTGCCAGCAGGAGCCGGGTGAACACTGAAGCTTTCTTT.

The chain links TRBV5-5 to TRBJ1-6; D is ambiguous. Germline CDR1 reads SGHKS; CDR2 reads YYEKEE (reference sequence). V gave up 0 bases and J gave up 7 bases, with 8 bases separating them. The CDR3 spans 14 residues. The CDR3 region is CASSLEQPNSPLHF. The CDR3 DNA sequence: TGTGCCAGCAGCTTGGAACAGCCCAATTCACCCCTCCACTTT.

J is TRBJ2-1 and V is TRBV20-1; D may be TRBD2 (5 bases). Germline V gene data show CDR1 as DFQATT and CDR2 as SNEGSKA (reference sequence). The V gene lost 1 base and the J gene lost 3 bases, with 16 bases spanning the gap. This CDR3 has 16 amino acids. The CDR3 nucleotides read TGCAGTGCTAGAGGGACTGCCCCCCTCCGCTACAATGAGCAGTTCTTC. It translates to CSARGTAPLRYNEQFF.

At least ten counts were recorded for this clonotype. V is TRBV5-1 and J is TRBJ1-4; 7 bases fit TRBD1. This CDR3 is 17 amino acids long. V shed 0 bases and J 3 bases; nucleotides not matched to a gene: 8. Germline V gene sequence: CDR1 SGHRS, CDR2 YFSETQ. For the CDR3, the DNA is TGCGCCAGCAGCTTGGATGGGCCCGGGACAGCTAATGAAAAACTGTTTTTT. Its translation is CASSLDGPGTANEKLFF.

The chain carries TRBV5-6 and TRBJ2-7, with D perhaps TRBD1 (5 bases). The CDR3 is 13 residues long. Germline CDR1 SGHDT, CDR2 YYEEEE. V lost 0 bases and J 6 bases, leaving 10 bases between the germline ends. The CDR3 spells CASSLGQLPEQYF. CDR3 DNA: TGTGCCAGCAGCTTGGGACAGCTGCCCGAGCAGTACTTC.

The chain carries TRBV24-1 and TRBJ2-2; 10 positions match TRBD2. Germline-derived CDR1 and CDR2 are KGHDR and SFDVKD. The CDR3 spans 14 residues. Germline trimming cut 7 bases from V and 5 bases from J; bases unmatched to any gene: 3. The CDR3 loop reads CATSLAGDTGELFF. The CDR3 region has the DNA TGTGCCACCAGCCTAGCGGGGGATACCGGGGAGCTGTTTTTT.

This clonotype has a handful of counts. The gene calls are TRBV7-9 and TRBJ2-1; D gene ambiguous. Between the trimmed V and J ends, which lost 1 base and 9 bases, there was a span of 13 bases. This CDR3 spans 14 amino acids. The V gene's germline CDR1 is SEHNR and CDR2 FQNEAQ (reference sequence). CDR3 in DNA: TGTGCCAGCAGCTTAGTACGTGGGAACAGTGAGCAGTTCTTC. The encoded protein is CASSLVRGNSEQFF.

V usage is TRBV12-3 or TRBV12-4 and J usage is TRBJ1-2; TRBD1 is a possible D gene (5 bases). The CDR3 covers 13 residues. V lost 2 bases and J lost 5, with 9 bases in between. CDR3 region: CASSLIAGYGYTF. CDR3 in DNA: TGTGCCAGCAGTTTAATTGCAGGGTATGGCTACACCTTC.